The 12 T cell receptor beta chains below were found in one sample sequenced in a study of T cells expressing NK-cell markers. After re-calling the 5' RACE reads, TCRdb lists one entry per CDR3 protein, DNA absent. Found here are about 370,000 distinct CDR3 sequences; the top ten clones hold roughly a tenth. Sequences were obtained from blood T cells: a sorted CD56 or NKG2C T cell subset, CD4+ or CD8+ T cells, or bulk PBMC T cells (not recorded which). The receptor source for this set is a woman between 50 and 59 years old in good health.

V usage is TRBV5-1 and J usage is TRBJ2-5. The CDR3 contains 14 residues. CDR1 and CDR2 (germline): SGHRS, YFSETQ. The CDR3: CASSLLGVTETQYF.

The rearrangement joins TRBV27 to TRBJ2-1. Germline CDR1 MNHEY, CDR2 SMNVEV (reference sequence). CDR3 length equals 13 residues. CDR3 sequence: CASSLKGYNEQFF.

CDR3 sequence: CASSLARLAGATNEQFF. This chain links TRBV12-3 or TRBV12-4 with TRBJ2-1; the TRBD2 assignment by TCRdb is unverifiable without DNA. This CDR3 region has 17 residues.

The rearrangement links TRBV25-1 to TRBJ2-7; the D gene TCRdb calls, TRBD1, cannot be checked with no DNA. Germline loops: CDR1 MGHDK, CDR2 SYGVNS. The CDR3 runs to 14 residues. CDR3 loop: CASSEWAAVNEQYF.

The rearrangement links TRBV7-9 to TRBJ2-3. Germline CDR1 SEHNR, CDR2 FQNEAQ (reference sequence). This CDR3 has 13 residues. CDR3 loop: CASSLDATDTQYF. Full variable domain (rest looked up from reference TRBV7-9 and TRBJ2-3): DTGVSQNPRHKITKRGQNVTFRCDPISEHNRLYWYRQTLGQGPEFLTYFQNEAQLEKSRLLSDRFSAERPKGSFSTLEIQRTEQGDSAMYLCASSLDATDTQYFGPGTRLTVL.

The chain has TRBV29-1 and TRBJ2-2. The CDR3 has 12 residues. The germline gives CDR1 SQVTM, CDR2 ANQGSEA. CDR3 sequence: CSVRSVGGELFF.

The genes are TRBV11-2 and TRBJ2-1; the TCRdb D gene call, TRBD1, has no DNA to confirm it. Looked up from germline, CDR1 is SGHAT and CDR2 is FQNNGV. This CDR3 contains 15 residues. CDR3 in amino acids: CASSSRGPLYNEQFF.

The genes are TRBV12-3 or TRBV12-4 and TRBJ1-1. The CDR3 consists of 13 residues. CDR3 sequence reads: CASTADGPPEAFF.

This chain links TRBV7-3 with TRBJ2-1; TCRdb proposes TRBD2, but this gene call is untestable without DNA. The germline V gene has CDR1 SGHTA and CDR2 FQGTGA. This CDR3 is built from 15 residues. The CDR3 loop reads CASSRVGGGINEQFF.

The rearrangement uses TRBV7-9 and TRBJ2-3; TCRdb designates TRBD2, a call that cannot be tested without DNA. The germline CDR1 and CDR2 sequences are SEHNR and FQNEAQ (reference sequence). The CDR3 loop spans 17 amino acids. CDR3 sequence reads: CAFREGFGRRKTDTQYF.

The chain is built from TRBV4-1 and TRBJ1-2; the TRBD1 assignment by TCRdb is unverifiable without DNA. The CDR3 covers 16 residues. Germline CDR1 MGHRA, CDR2 YSYEKL. The CDR3 here is CASSQAPGTGGYGYTF.

V is TRBV19 and J is TRBJ1-2. Germline V lookup: CDR1 LNHDA, CDR2 SQIVND (reference sequence). This CDR3 has 13 residues. The CDR3 here is CASSRRENYGYTF.